This T cell receptor (beta chain) was sequenced in a study of T-cell reconstitution after alpha-beta-depleted transplantation in children. General study findings and limits: Roughly two months post-transplant, alpha-beta T cells reportedly originated from several hundred graft clones that had expanded. T-cell numbers and diversity, one year after transplant, stemmed largely from T cells that were newly produced. Surviving recipient cells, namely T cells and thymic progenitors, were the source of high day-60 TCRbeta diversity in some patients.

The TCRbeta library incorporated unique molecular identifiers. Using its own MiXCR run on the PCR reads, TCRdb lists one record per CDR3 protein. The data contain about 900,000 distinct CDR3 sequences, about 29% of them singletons. The CDR3 length is 10 residues. Germline V gene sequence: CDR1 MNHEY, CDR2 SMNVEV (reference sequence). V was pared by 7 bases and J by 5 bases, with 6 bases between. This clonotype was seen more than once but under ten times. Its antigen remains unknown. This chain joins TRBV27 and TRBJ2-7, with D hard to call. The sample here was PBMCs, mostly from graft donor cells, taken 360 days after TCRalphabeta/CD19-depleted stem cell transplant. This sequence originates from a boy under two years old who had a stem cell transplant for SCID, so the T cells may come from the graft donor. CDR3 DNA sequence: TGTGCCAGCAATGGGGACGAGCAGTACTTC. Protein sequence: CASNGDEQYF.